Below, one T cell receptor (beta chain) is given with its context. Its antigen is not identified. Graves' hyperthyroidism was deemed stable given no ophthalmopathy progression within 18 months. Recently diagnosed hyperthyroidism of less than 2 months' duration affected patients aged 18 to 65. Diagnoses rested on clinical symptoms, serum thyroxine and TRAb, thyroid ultrasound and orbital computed tomography. These data are taken from a study of T cells in Graves' hyperthyroidism and ophthalmopathy. Study-wide results and limits: The blood repertoire included most of the expanded thyroid clonotypes above 0.001.

Germline V CDR1 and CDR2: SGHVS, FQNEAQ. The CDR3 is 14 residues long. Trimming left V 7 bases short and J 6 bases short, with 18 bases between. It was RNA transcripts that yielded the amplified TCR beta CDR3 regions. The HTBI set primed first-round TCR CDR3 RT-PCR. TCRdb re-analysed the multiplex PCR reads in MiXCR, keeping a single row per CDR3 protein. The sample contains hundreds of thousands of distinct CDR3 sequences, about 43% of which appear only once. The J gene is TRBJ1-1, the V gene TRBV7-8, with D unclear. The source of this sequence is a woman in her late teens or twenties with Graves' hyperthyroidism. The sample taken for sequencing was peripheral blood or thyroid tissue (not recorded which). The CDR3 loop is CASKARAVSPEAFF. The CDR3 DNA reads TGTGCCAGCAAAGCAAGGGCCGTTAGCCCTGAAGCTTTCTTT. The variable domain in full, with the rest retrieved from reference TRBV7-8 and TRBJ1-1, is GAGVSQSPRYKVAKRGQDVALRCDPISGHVSLFWYQQALGQGPEFLTYFQNEAQLDKSGLPSDRFFAERPEGSVSTLKIQRTQQEDSAVYLCASKARAVSPEAFFGQGTRLTVV.